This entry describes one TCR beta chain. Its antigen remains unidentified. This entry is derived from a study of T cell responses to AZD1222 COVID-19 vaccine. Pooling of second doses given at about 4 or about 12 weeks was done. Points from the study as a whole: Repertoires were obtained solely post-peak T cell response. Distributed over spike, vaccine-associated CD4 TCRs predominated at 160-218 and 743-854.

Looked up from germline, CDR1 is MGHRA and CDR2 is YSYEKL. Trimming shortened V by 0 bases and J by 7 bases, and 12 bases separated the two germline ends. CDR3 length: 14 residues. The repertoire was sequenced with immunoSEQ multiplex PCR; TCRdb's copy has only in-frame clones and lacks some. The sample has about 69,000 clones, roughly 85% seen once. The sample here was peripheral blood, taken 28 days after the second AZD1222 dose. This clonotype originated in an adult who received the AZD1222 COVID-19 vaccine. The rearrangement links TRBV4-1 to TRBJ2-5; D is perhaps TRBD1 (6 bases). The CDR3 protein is CASSQEGQYATQYF. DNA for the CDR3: TGCGCCAGCAGCCAAGAAGGACAGTATGCGACCCAGTACTTC.